Each of the 12 T cell receptor beta chains below was sequenced from the same sample in a study of blood T cell repertoires in COVID-19. Produced via immunoSEQ multiplex PCR; TCRdb's table is partial and in-frame only. The table lists roughly 45,000 clones, around 90% of them singletons. Material for sequencing was peripheral blood. The receptors were sampled from a man aged 55 to 70 with active COVID-19.

The chain links TRBV20-1 to TRBJ1-6; maybe TRBD1 (5 bases). The germline V and J ends were trimmed by 3 bases and 12 bases, with 12 bases remaining between them. In germline, CDR1 is DFQATT, CDR2 SNEGSKA (reference sequence). This CDR3 is 12 amino acids long. The CDR3 region has the DNA TGCAGTGCTAGTCCCGGACACTTACCCCTCCACTTT. Residues: CSASPGHLPLHF.

This clone was seen once. The junction departs from the called germline gene at one end, perhaps through a read error. The chain is built from TRBV18 and TRBJ2-5; 8 nucleotides agree with TRBD1. Germline CDR1 KGHSH, CDR2 LQKENI. The CDR3 totals 14 residues. The CDR3 nucleotides are TGTGTCAGCTCACCAGGACAGGGCTGGGAGACCCAGTACTTC. It encodes CVSSPGQGWETQYF. The whole variable domain, filled in from reference TRBV18 and TRBJ2-5, reads NAGVMQNPRHLVRRRGQEARLRCSPMKGHSHVYWYRQLPEEGLKFMVYLQKENIIDESGMPKERFSAEFPKEGPSILRIQQVVRGDSAAYFCVSSPGQGWETQYFGPGTRLLVL.

V usage is TRBV28 and J usage is TRBJ1-4, with D possibly being TRBD1 (6 bases). Trimming took 5 bases from V and 10 from J, leaving 23 bases between them. The V gene's germline CDR1 is MDHEN and CDR2 SYDVKM. This CDR3 is 16 amino acids long. The CDR3 nucleotides are TGTGCCAGCAGTGAGAACAGGGCTGTGAAGGAATCAAAACTGTTTTTT. Translation: CASSENRAVKESKLFF.

This clone was detected once. The V and J genes are TRBV24-1 and TRBJ2-3; D not certain. V was cut by 3 bases and J by 9 bases, with 12 bases left in between. CDR3 size: 13 residues. The germline gives CDR1 KGHDR, CDR2 SFDVKD. CDR3 loop: CATSDTSASTQYF. The CDR3 DNA reads TGTGCCACCAGTGATACTTCAGCGAGCACGCAGTATTTT.

V usage is TRBV29-1 and J usage is TRBJ2-7, with a possible D match to TRBD2 (5 bases). Per germline, CDR1 SQVTM and CDR2 ANQGSEA. With 2 bases removed from V and 7 bases from J, the gap between germline ends came to 9 bases. CDR3 length: 11 residues. CDR3 protein: CSVENTGEQYF. CDR3 bases: TGCAGCGTTGAAAATACGGGGGAGCAGTACTTC.

The sample holds a few counts of this clone. This chain connects TRBV9 to TRBJ2-2; TRBD2 matches 7 bases. The CDR3 length is 14 residues. J lost 6 bases, V lost 4 bases, and 6 bases had no gene match. CDR1 SGDLS and CDR2 YYNGEE come from the germline V gene. CDR3 sequence (DNA): TGTGCCAGCAGCCCACGGGGGGTTTCCGGGGAGCTGTTTTTT. Amino acids: CASSPRGVSGELFF. The full variable domain, with the rest looked up from reference TRBV9 and TRBJ2-2, is DSGVTQTPKHLITATGQRVTLRCSPRSGDLSVYWYQQSLDQGLQFLIQYYNGEERAKGNILERFSAQQFPDLHSELNLSSLELGDSALYFCASSPRGVSGELFFGEGSRLTVL.

The CDR3 nucleotides read TGTGCCAGCAGCCCAGTGAACCGCGGTAAACAAGAGACCCAGTACTTC. It specifies CASSPVNRGKQETQYF. This chain joins TRBV6-2 or TRBV6-3 and TRBJ2-5; D is uncertain. The CDR3 has 16 residues. From germline, CDR1 is MNHEY and CDR2 SVGEGT. Trimming took off 6 bases at V and 2 bases at J, with 19 bases between the two ends.

The chain employs TRBV10-2 and TRBJ1-6, with D tentatively TRBD1 (6 bases). Germline V gene lookup returns CDR1 WSHSY and CDR2 SAAADI. Trimming removed 7 bases from V and 0 bases from J, with 16 bases in between. There are 17 residues in the CDR3. The CDR3 DNA is TGCGCCAGCATGCTCGGAACGGACAGCTCCTATAATTCACCCCTCCACTTT. Its translation is CASMLGTDSSYNSPLHF.

The rearrangement links TRBV19 to TRBJ2-1, with TRBD2 as a possible D gene (5 bases). The V gene lost 6 bases and the J gene lost 13 bases, with 16 bases spanning the gap. Per germline, CDR1 LNHDA and CDR2 SQIVND (reference sequence). This CDR3 region has 12 residues. The CDR3 DNA follows: TGTGCCAGTAGGATAACCGAGGGTAGTCAGTTCTTC. It specifies CASRITEGSQFF. The full variable domain, completed using reference TRBV19 and TRBJ2-1, is DGGITQSPKYLFRKEGQNVTLSCEQNLNHDAMYWYRQDPGQGLRLIYYSQIVNDFQKGDIAEGYSVSREKKESFPLTVTSAQKNPTAFYLCASRITEGSQFFGPGTRLTVL.

This rearrangement joins TRBV21-1 to TRBJ2-7; the table's D call, TRBD1, has no DNA check behind it. TRBV21-1 is tagged as a pseudogene. This CDR3 comprises 10 residues. The CDR3 nucleotides read TGTGCCAGCGGGGGCCTTCGTGAGTACTTC. It encodes CASGGLREYF.

The genes are TRBV9 and TRBJ2-7; D might be TRBD2 (5 bases). V lost 4 bases and J lost 5, with 13 bases in between. CDR3 length: 13 amino acids. Per germline, CDR1 SGDLS and CDR2 YYNGEE. The CDR3 spells CASSPRGQDEQYF. CDR3 in DNA: TGTGCCAGCAGCCCTAGAGGGCAGGACGAGCAGTACTTC.

The CDR3 DNA reads TGTGCCAGCACCTGGGTGGGAGGGAGTCATCAGCCCCAGCATTTT. This sequence encodes CASTWVGGSHQPQHF. V and J are TRBV7-2 and TRBJ1-5; D gene ambiguous. Per the germline V gene, CDR1 is SGHTA and CDR2 is FQGNSA. The germline V and J ends were trimmed by 7 bases and 5 bases, with 18 bases remaining between them. This CDR3 has 15 amino acids. Filled out from reference TRBV7-2 and TRBJ1-5, the complete variable domain reads GAGVSQSPSNKVTEKGKDVELRCDPISGHTALYWYRQSLGQGLEFLIYFQGNSAPDKSGLPSDRFSAERTGGSVSTLTIQRTQQEDSAVYLCASTWVGGSHQPQHFGDGTRLSIL.